This T cell receptor (beta chain) was captured in a study of cytomegalovirus exposure and HLA in healthy donors. PCR primers comprised 60 Vbeta and 13 Jbeta primers. Method: immunoSEQ multiplex PCR; TCRdb's copy keeps in-frame clones and lacks some. This table has around 97,000 clones, 75% to 85% appearing once. Germline loops: CDR1 MNHEY, CDR2 SVGAGI. Trimming cost V 6 bases and J 1 base; bases outside gene matches: 3. This CDR3 region has 14 residues. Sequences were obtained from PBMCs. This chain links TRBV6-5 with TRBJ1-1, with 9 bases fitting TRBD1. This sequence originates from a woman in her late teens or twenties in good health and CMV-seropositive. The CDR3 protein is CASSPGQGNTEAFF. The DNA for the CDR3 is TGTGCCAGCAGCCCGGGACAGGGGAACACTGAAGCTTTCTTT.